This entry concerns a single T cell receptor beta chain. Per the study methods: It was from reference gene primer amplification that nucleated cell counts were estimated. The data were produced by immunoSEQ multiplex PCR, yet TCRdb's version contains in-frame clones alone and is incomplete. The V and J calls and clone size come from that table; D and trimming were worked out from the DNA. The sample contains about 110,000 clones, roughly 80% of which appear only once. The CDR3 is 13 residues long. Germline values: CDR1 SGHTA, CDR2 FQGTGA. V was pared by 4 bases and J by 7 bases, with 13 bases between. The sample belongs to a study of blood T cell repertoires in COVID-19. About the study: Samples representing acute and convalescent COVID-19 were sourced from the United States, Italy and Spain. T cells, B-cell-depleted T cells, or PBMCs supplied cDNA or gDNA.

The sequence was collected from a man in his fifties with acute or convalescent COVID-19. Sequencing input: peripheral blood. The chain is built from TRBV7-3 and TRBJ1-1; TRBD1 is a possible D gene (6 bases). The CDR3 region has the DNA TGTGCCAGCAGCTCCGGGACACACATTGAAGCTTTCTTT. Translating gives CASSSGTHIEAFF.